This T cell receptor beta chain was sequenced in a study of T cells in Graves' hyperthyroidism and ophthalmopathy. Authors of the study amplified TCR beta CDR3 regions from RNA transcripts. TCR CDR3 regions were first amplified by RT-PCR with HTBI primers. TCRdb re-derived calls from the multiplex PCR reads in MiXCR, one entry per CDR3 protein. The table has under 400,000 distinct CDR3 sequences, approximately 18% seen once. This clonotype showed up many times. Input material: blood. This clonotype was sampled from a woman in her thirties or forties with Graves' ophthalmopathy.

The CDR3 DNA follows: TGTGCCAGCAGTTACTCGATAAGGGACGTTAACCTGAACACTGAAGCTTTCTTT. This codes for CASSYSIRDVNLNTEAFF. The gene calls are TRBV6-2 or TRBV6-3 and TRBJ1-1; tentatively, D is TRBD1 (5 bases). The CDR3 covers 18 residues. The germline CDR1 and CDR2 sequences are MNHEY and SVGEGT. Trimming took 0 bases from V and 0 from J, leaving 17 bases between them.